The 15 T cell receptor beta chains below were found in one sample sequenced in a study of blood T cell repertoires in COVID-19. Generated by immunoSEQ multiplex PCR, the TCRdb table keeps only in-frame clones and is missing some. The repertoire has around 210,000 clones, about 82% of them found once; the top ten carry roughly 5.3%. Specimen: peripheral blood. The receptors were gathered from a man in his fifties with COVID-19, enrolled during active disease.

V and J are TRBV6-5 and TRBJ2-1; 8 nucleotides line up with TRBD2. The V gene's germline CDR1 is MNHEY and CDR2 SVGAGI. This CDR3 region has 13 residues. Trimming cost V 6 bases and J 9 bases; bases outside gene matches: 7. Here the CDR3 DNA reads TGTGCCAGCAGACTGGGACTAGATGGTGAGCAGTTCTTC. Residues: CASRLGLDGEQFF.

The chain uses TRBV9 and TRBJ2-1; 10 bases fit TRBD2. Germline values: CDR1 SGDLS, CDR2 YYNGEE. The CDR3 loop spans 15 amino acids. The V and J ends lost 4 bases and 7 bases, in that order; junction bases with no gene match: 8. In DNA, the CDR3 is TGTGCCAGCAGCCTCGGGGCTAGCGGGGGTAATGAGCAGTTCTTC. It specifies CASSLGASGGNEQFF.

The V gene is TRBV10-3, the J gene TRBJ1-1, with D possibly matching TRBD1 (5 bases). This CDR3 has 15 amino acids. The germline V and J ends were trimmed by 5 bases and 1 base, with 14 bases remaining between them. Germline-derived CDR1 and CDR2 are ENHRY and SYGVKD. The CDR3 here is CAISLRQQENTEAFF. The CDR3 bases are TGTGCCATCAGTCTCAGACAACAGGAGAACACTGAAGCTTTCTTT.

This chain connects TRBV2 to TRBJ2-5, with D tentatively TRBD2 (7 bases). CDR1 is SNHLY, CDR2 FYNNEI, per germline. Trimming removed 6 bases from V and 5 bases from J, with 22 bases in between. The CDR3 contains 16 residues. The CDR3 sequence: CASSAGGRGRGETQYF. CDR3 DNA: TGTGCCAGCAGCGCCGGGGGGCGGGGAAGAGGGGAGACCCAGTACTTC.

CDR3 sequence: CASSMGGNYNSPLHF. CDR3 nucleotide sequence: TGTGCCAGTAGTATGGGAGGAAACTATAATTCACCCCTCCACTTT. The rearrangement uses TRBV19 and TRBJ1-6; D unclear. Germline V gives CDR1 LNHDA, CDR2 SQIVND (reference sequence). The CDR3 spans 15 residues. V was trimmed by 3 bases and J by 3 bases, leaving 9 bases between them.

The chain employs TRBV7-8 and TRBJ2-7; D gene unclear. The CDR3 runs to 13 residues. Trimming took 0 bases from V and 0 from J, leaving 3 bases between them. Per germline, CDR1 SGHVS and CDR2 FQNEAQ. DNA of the CDR3: TGTGCCAGCAGCTTAGCGAGCTCCTACGAGCAGTACTTC. Translating gives CASSLASSYEQYF.

V gene TRBV15 combines with J gene TRBJ1-3; D gene uncertain. The CDR3 loop spans 15 amino acids. Germline CDR1 LNHNV, CDR2 YYDKDF (reference sequence). Trimming removed 0 bases from V and 0 bases from J, with 6 bases in between. The CDR3 region is CATSREGVSGNTIYF. The CDR3 bases are TGTGCCACCAGCAGAGAGGGAGTCTCTGGAAACACCATATATTTT.

V and J are TRBV6-2 or TRBV6-3 and TRBJ1-4; D gene unclear. CDR3 length equals 15 residues. Germline lookup yields CDR1 MNHEY and CDR2 SVGEGT. The V end was cut by 4 bases, the J end by 4 bases, with 13 bases between. In DNA form, the CDR3 reads TGTGCCAGCAGTTCCTTCCGCCAGAATAATGAAAAACTGTTTTTT. Its translation: CASSSFRQNNEKLFF.

V usage is TRBV9 and J usage is TRBJ2-2, with TRBD1 matching over 10 bases. Germline CDR1 is SGDLS and CDR2 is YYNGEE. Trimming took 3 bases from V and 5 from J; bases not matched to a gene: 7. This CDR3 is built from 16 residues. This CDR3 is CASSDHRDRGTGELFF. The CDR3 DNA reads TGTGCCAGCAGCGACCACCGGGACAGGGGTACCGGGGAGCTGTTTTTT.

The chain combines TRBV19 with TRBJ2-1; tentative D call: TRBD2 (5 bases). Germline assignment: CDR1 LNHDA and CDR2 SQIVND (reference sequence). Trimming took off 1 base at V and 7 bases at J, with 11 bases between the two ends. The CDR3 covers 14 residues. CDR3 nucleotides: TGTGCCAGTAGTATAGGGCTAGCTCGGAATGAGCAGTTCTTC. Protein product: CASSIGLARNEQFF. The full variable domain, with the rest looked up from reference TRBV19 and TRBJ2-1, is DGGITQSPKYLFRKEGQNVTLSCEQNLNHDAMYWYRQDPGQGLRLIYYSQIVNDFQKGDIAEGYSVSREKKESFPLTVTSAQKNPTAFYLCASSIGLARNEQFFGPGTRLTVL.

This rearrangement joins TRBV10-3 to TRBJ1-2; a possible D gene is TRBD1 (6 bases). The germline CDR1 and CDR2 sequences are ENHRY and SYGVKD. The CDR3 contains 15 residues. V was shortened by 11 bases and J by 1 base, with 20 bases between the two germline ends. CDR3 sequence: CASQGQTGSNYGYTF. The CDR3 DNA reads TGTGCCTCCCAGGGGCAAACTGGAAGTAACTATGGCTACACCTTC.

The J gene is TRBJ2-7, the V gene TRBV6-5; D unclear. The CDR3 has 15 residues. Trimming removed 0 bases from V and 8 bases from J, with 17 bases in between. Germline loops: CDR1 MNHEY, CDR2 SVGAGI. This chain's CDR3 is CASSYSSRMGAKQYF. The CDR3 DNA follows: TGTGCCAGCAGTTACTCGAGTAGAATGGGCGCAAAGCAGTACTTC.

V usage is TRBV10-3 and J usage is TRBJ2-7; 10 bases are a match to TRBD2. V shed 4 bases, J shed 6 bases, and the junction held 6 bases outside the gene matches. This CDR3 has 14 amino acids. Germline V gives CDR1 ENHRY, CDR2 SYGVKD. The CDR3 protein is CAISVVSGGSEQYF. As DNA, the CDR3 is TGTGCCATCAGTGTAGTTAGCGGGGGGTCCGAGCAGTACTTC.

This chain uses TRBV2 with TRBJ2-2, with a weak D call TRBD2 (6 bases). CDR1 SNHLY and CDR2 FYNNEI come from the germline V gene. This CDR3 contains 17 residues. V gave up 8 bases and J gave up 3 bases, with 22 bases separating them. CDR3 nucleotides: TGTGCCAGCGCGGGACTGCAACCGCGGGTGGACACCGGGGAGCTGTTTTTT. Amino acid sequence: CASAGLQPRVDTGELFF.

This clone was seen a handful of times. The genes are TRBV14 and TRBJ2-2, with a tentative D call TRBD2 (5 bases). The CDR3 runs 14 residues. Germline lookup yields CDR1 SGHDN and CDR2 FVKESK. V lost 2 bases and J lost 7, with 11 bases in between. DNA for the CDR3: TGTGCCAGCAGCCAAAGTCTAGCTGGCGGGGAGCTGTTTTTT. Translating gives CASSQSLAGGELFF.